A selection of T cell receptor beta chains follows, all from one sample in a study of blood T cell repertoires in COVID-19. Assay used: immunoSEQ multiplex PCR; TCRdb lists only in-frame clones, some missing. Of approximately 350,000 clones in the sample, around 87% were seen once. The sample comprised peripheral blood. The receptor set was obtained from a woman aged 50 to 60 with COVID-19, enrolled during active disease. Both conserved end residues are part of each CDR3. The D gene is left open where the match is weak. Clone size is not always given. Where it is, it says once, few, many or a class for expanded clones.

J	D	size	V	CDR3	DNA
TRBJ1-3	NA	NA	TRBV6-5	CASSYSRREPGNTIYF	TGTGCCAGCAGTTACTCCCGAAGGGAGCCTGGAAACACCATATATTTT
TRBJ2-7	NA	NA	TRBV5-6	CASSSIGLSSYEQYF	TGTGCCAGCAGCTCCATCGGACTATCCTCCTACGAGCAGTACTTC
TRBJ2-2	NA	NA	TRBV5-6	CASSKRLTTGELFF	TGTGCCAGCAGCAAGCGACTGACCACCGGGGAGCTGTTTTTT
TRBJ2-5	NA	NA	TRBV3-1/TRBV3-2	CASSQTQRGYQETQYF	TGTGCCAGCAGCCAGACTCAGCGCGGGTACCAAGAGACCCAGTACTTC
TRBJ2-5	TRBD2	NA	TRBV14	CASRSSGRTETQYF	TGTGCCAGCAGGTCAAGCGGGAGGACGGAGACCCAGTACTTC
TRBJ1-1	TRBD1	NA	TRBV5-8	CASSSTGGPGTEAFF	TGTGCCAGCAGCTCAACAGGGGGCCCGGGAACTGAAGCTTTCTTT
TRBJ2-1	NA	NA	TRBV19	CASSQEGSYNEQFF	TGTGCCAGTAGCCAAGAGGGCTCCTACAATGAGCAGTTCTTC
TRBJ1-2	TRBD1	NA	TRBV9	CASSVEQGVGYTF	TGTGCCAGCAGCGTAGAACAGGGGGTTGGCTACACCTTC
TRBJ1-1	NA	NA	TRBV14	CASSLTNQVTTEAFF	TGTGCCAGCAGCCTCACCAACCAGGTAACCACTGAAGCTTTCTTT
TRBJ1-1	TRBD1	NA	TRBV19	CASSMGQGTNEAFF	TGTGCCAGTAGTATGGGACAGGGGACAAATGAAGCTTTCTTT
TRBJ2-1	NA	NA	TRBV7-9	CASSLSTSGLYNEQFF	TGTGCCAGCAGCTTAAGCACCAGCGGACTCTACAATGAGCAGTTCTTC
TRBJ2-1	TRBD2	few	TRBV24-1	CATSDDKPTSGLYNEQFF	TGTGCCACCAGTGATGACAAACCCACTAGCGGGTTATACAATGAGCAGTTCTTC
TRBJ1-4	NA	NA	TRBV5-6	CASSLALGRATNEKLFF	TGTGCCAGCAGCTTAGCACTGGGCCGTGCAACTAATGAAAAACTGTTTTTT
TRBJ2-3	TRBD1	few	TRBV29-1	CSVVQGAGDTQYF	TGCAGCGTTGTTCAGGGGGCAGGAGATACGCAGTATTTT
TRBJ2-1	TRBD2	NA	TRBV4-3	CASSQRLAGEPRRNEQFF	TGCGCCAGCAGCCAACGACTAGCGGGAGAACCGCGTAGAAATGAGCAGTTCTTC
TRBJ1-6	TRBD1	NA	TRBV7-6	CASSLTNRQGRNSPLHF	TGTGCCAGCAGCTTAACCAATCGACAGGGCCGGAATTCACCCCTCCACTTT
TRBJ2-3	TRBD2	NA	TRBV7-9	CASSLARTSGSTDTQYF	TGTGCCAGCAGCTTAGCACGGACTAGCGGAAGCACAGATACGCAGTATTTT
TRBJ2-1	TRBD2	once	TRBV7-2	CASSILAGVYNEQFF	TGTGCCAGCAGCATACTAGCGGGGGTCTACAATGAGCAGTTCTTC
TRBJ1-1	TRBD1	NA	TRBV7-9	CASSPWRQGGTEAFF	TGTGCCAGCAGCCCCTGGAGACAGGGAGGCACTGAAGCTTTCTTT
TRBJ1-2	NA	NA	TRBV7-9	CASSLRRSTSNYGYTF	TGTGCCAGCAGCTTAAGAAGGAGTACGTCCAACTATGGCTACACCTTC